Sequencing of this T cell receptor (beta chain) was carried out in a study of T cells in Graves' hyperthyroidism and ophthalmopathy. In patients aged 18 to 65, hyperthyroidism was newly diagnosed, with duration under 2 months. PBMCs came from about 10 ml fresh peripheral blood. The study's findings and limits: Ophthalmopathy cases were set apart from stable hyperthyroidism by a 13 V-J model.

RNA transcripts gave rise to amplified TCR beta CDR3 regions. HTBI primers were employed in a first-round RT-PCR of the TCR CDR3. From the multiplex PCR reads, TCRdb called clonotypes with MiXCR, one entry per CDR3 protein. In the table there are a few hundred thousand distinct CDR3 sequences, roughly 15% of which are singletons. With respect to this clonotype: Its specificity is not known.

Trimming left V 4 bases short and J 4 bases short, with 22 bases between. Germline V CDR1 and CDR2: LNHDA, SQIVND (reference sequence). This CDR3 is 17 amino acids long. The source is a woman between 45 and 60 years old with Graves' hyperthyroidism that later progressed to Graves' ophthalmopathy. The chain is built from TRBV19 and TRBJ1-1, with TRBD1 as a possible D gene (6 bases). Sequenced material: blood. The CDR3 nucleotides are TGTGCCAGTAGTAGCCCCCGTTACAGGGTGAAGGGCACTGAAGCTTTCTTT. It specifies CASSSPRYRVKGTEAFF.